The clone carrying this T cell receptor (beta chain) has only a few counts. No antigen is known for it. This record belongs to a study of identical twins. Overall study results and limits: There was an excess of low generation probability in the out-of-frame alpha sequences that twins shared.

Trimming took 0 bases from V and 1 from J, leaving 10 bases between them. Germline V gene lookup returns CDR1 ENHRY and CDR2 SYGVKD. This CDR3 spans 15 amino acids. MiXCR was run by TCRdb on the 5' RACE reads, yielding one entry per CDR3 protein. This table holds approximately 700,000 distinct CDR3 sequences, over 15% found once. The data were also submitted as part of a second study, on T cells expressing NK-cell markers. This second study notes: Several of the donors also had these clonotypes leading their CD3+CD56-NKG2C+ fraction. Unclear, still, was the HCMV specificity of the expanded NKG2C+ T cell clones.

This chain links TRBV10-3 with TRBJ2-7; a possible D gene is TRBD1 (6 bases). The sequenced sample was PBMCs. The clonotype originates from a woman under 30 in good health. In nucleotides, the CDR3 is TGTGCCATCAGTGAGTCTGTCAGGGGTTCCTACGAGCAGTACTTC. Translating gives CAISESVRGSYEQYF.